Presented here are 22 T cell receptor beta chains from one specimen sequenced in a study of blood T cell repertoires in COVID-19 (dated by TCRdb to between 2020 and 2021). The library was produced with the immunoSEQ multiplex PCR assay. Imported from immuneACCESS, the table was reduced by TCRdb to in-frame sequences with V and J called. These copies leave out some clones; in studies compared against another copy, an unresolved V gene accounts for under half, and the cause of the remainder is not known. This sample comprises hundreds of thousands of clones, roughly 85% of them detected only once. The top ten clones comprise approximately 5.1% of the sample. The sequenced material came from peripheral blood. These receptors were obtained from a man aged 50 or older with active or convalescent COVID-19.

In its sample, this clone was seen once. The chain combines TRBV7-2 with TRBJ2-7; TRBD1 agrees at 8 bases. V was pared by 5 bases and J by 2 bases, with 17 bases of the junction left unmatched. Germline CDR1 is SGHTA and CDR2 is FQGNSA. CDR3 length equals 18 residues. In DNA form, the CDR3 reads TGTGCCAGCAGCCTCCGAGGGGGACAGGAAAGGAGGGCCTACGAGCAGTACTTC. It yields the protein CASSLRGGQERRAYEQYF.

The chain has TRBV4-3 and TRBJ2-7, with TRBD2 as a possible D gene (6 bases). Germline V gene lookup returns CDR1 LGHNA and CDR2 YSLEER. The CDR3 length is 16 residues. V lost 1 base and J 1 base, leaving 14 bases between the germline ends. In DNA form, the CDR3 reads TGCGCCAGCAGCCAAGCAGTAGGCGGGGCATCCTACGAGCAGTACTTC. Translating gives CASSQAVGGASYEQYF.

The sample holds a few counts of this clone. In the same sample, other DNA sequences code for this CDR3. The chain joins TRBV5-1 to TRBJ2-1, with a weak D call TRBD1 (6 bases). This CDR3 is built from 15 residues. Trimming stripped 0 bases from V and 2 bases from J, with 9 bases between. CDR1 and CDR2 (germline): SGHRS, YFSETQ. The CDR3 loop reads CASSLEGEPYNEQFF. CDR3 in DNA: TGCGCCAGCAGCTTGGAGGGGGAGCCCTACAATGAGCAGTTCTTC.

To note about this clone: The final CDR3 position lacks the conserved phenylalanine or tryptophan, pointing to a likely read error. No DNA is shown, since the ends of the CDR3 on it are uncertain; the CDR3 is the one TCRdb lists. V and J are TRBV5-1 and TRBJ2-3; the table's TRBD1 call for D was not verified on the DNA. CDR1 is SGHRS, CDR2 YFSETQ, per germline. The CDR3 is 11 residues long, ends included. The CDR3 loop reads CASSLGDRDLY.

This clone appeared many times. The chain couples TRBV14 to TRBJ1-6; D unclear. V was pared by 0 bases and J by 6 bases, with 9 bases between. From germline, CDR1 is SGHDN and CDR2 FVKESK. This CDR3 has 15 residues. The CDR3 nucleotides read TGTGCCAGCAGCCAAGACCGGGTTCCTAATTCACCCCTCCACTTT. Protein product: CASSQDRVPNSPLHF.

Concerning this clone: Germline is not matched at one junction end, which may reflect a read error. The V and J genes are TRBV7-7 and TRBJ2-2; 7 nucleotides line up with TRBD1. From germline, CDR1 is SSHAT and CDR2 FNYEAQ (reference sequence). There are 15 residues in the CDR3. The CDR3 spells CASSLGTANTGELFF. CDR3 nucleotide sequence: TGTGCTAGCAGCTTAGGGACAGCGAACACCGGGGAGCTGTTTTTT. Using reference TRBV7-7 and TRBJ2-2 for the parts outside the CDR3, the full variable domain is GAGVSQSPRYKVTKRGQDVTLRCDPISSHATLYWYQQALGQGPEFLTYFNYEAQPDKSGLPSDRFSAERPEGSISTLTIQRTEQRDSAMYRCASSLGTANTGELFFGEGSRLTVL.

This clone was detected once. CDR3 coding DNA: TGCGCCAGCAGCTCAGGGTTGGGGGCCAACGTCCTGACTTTC. As protein: CASSSGLGANVLTF. The gene calls are TRBV5-1 and TRBJ2-6, with a possible D match to TRBD1 (5 bases). Germline V lookup: CDR1 SGHRS, CDR2 YFSETQ. CDR3 length equals 14 residues. Trimming left V 3 bases short and J 4 bases short, with 8 bases between.

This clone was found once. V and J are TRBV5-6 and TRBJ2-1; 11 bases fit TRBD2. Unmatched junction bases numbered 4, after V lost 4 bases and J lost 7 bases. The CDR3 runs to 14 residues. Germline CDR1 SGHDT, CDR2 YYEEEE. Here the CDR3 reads CASSQLAGENEQFF. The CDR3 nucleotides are TGTGCCAGCAGCCAACTAGCGGGAGAGAATGAGCAGTTCTTC.

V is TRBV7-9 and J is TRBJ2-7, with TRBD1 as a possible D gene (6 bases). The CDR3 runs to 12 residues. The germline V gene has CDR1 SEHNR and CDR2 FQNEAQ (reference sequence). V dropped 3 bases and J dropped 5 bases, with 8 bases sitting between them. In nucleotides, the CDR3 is TGTGCCAGCAGCTTGGGGGCGAACGAGCAGTACTTC. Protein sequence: CASSLGANEQYF.

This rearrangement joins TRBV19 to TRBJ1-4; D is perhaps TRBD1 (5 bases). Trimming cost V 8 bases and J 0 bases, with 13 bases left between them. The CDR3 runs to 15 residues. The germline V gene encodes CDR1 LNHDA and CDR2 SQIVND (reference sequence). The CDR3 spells CASWAGISTNEKLFF. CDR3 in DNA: TGTGCCAGTTGGGCAGGGATTTCAACTAATGAAAAACTGTTTTTT.

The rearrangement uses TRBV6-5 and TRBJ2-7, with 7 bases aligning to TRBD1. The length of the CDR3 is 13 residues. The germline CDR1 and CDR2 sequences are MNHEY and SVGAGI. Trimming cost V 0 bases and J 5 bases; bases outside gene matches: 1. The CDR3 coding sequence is TGTGCCAGCAGTTACTCTAGGGGGCACGAGCAGTACTTC. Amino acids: CASSYSRGHEQYF.

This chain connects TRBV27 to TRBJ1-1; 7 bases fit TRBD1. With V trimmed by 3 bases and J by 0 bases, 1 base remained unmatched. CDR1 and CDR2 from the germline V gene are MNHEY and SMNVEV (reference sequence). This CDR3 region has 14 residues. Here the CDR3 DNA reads TGTGCCAGCAGTTTGGGACAGATGAACACTGAAGCTTTCTTT. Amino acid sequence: CASSLGQMNTEAFF.

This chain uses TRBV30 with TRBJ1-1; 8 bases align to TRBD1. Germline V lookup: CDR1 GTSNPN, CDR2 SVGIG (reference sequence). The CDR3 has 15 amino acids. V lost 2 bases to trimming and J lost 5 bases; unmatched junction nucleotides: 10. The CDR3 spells CAWSSGQGADTEAFF. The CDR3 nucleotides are TGTGCCTGGAGTTCCGGGCAGGGGGCTGATACTGAAGCTTTCTTT.

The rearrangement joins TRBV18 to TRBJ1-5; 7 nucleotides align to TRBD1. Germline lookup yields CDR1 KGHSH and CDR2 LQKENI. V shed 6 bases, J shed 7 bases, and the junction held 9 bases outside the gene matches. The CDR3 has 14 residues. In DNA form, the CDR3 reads TGTGCCAGCTCCCAAACAGGACAGGTCCAGCCCCAGCATTTT. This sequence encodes CASSQTGQVQPQHF. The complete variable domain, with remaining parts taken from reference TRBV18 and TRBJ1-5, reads NAGVMQNPRHLVRRRGQEARLRCSPMKGHSHVYWYRQLPEEGLKFMVYLQKENIIDESGMPKERFSAEFPKEGPSILRIQQVVRGDSAAYFCASSQTGQVQPQHFGDGTRLSIL.

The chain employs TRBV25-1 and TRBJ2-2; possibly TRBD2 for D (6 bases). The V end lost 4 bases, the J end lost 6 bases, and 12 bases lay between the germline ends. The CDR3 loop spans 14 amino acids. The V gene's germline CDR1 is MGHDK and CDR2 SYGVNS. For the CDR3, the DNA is TGTGCCAGCAGTGGTACCACTAGCCCCGGGGAGCTGTTTTTT. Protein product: CASSGTTSPGELFF.

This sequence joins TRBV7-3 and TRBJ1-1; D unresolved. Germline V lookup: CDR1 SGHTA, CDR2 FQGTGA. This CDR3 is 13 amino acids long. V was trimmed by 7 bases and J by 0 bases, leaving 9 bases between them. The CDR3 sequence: CASKREMNTEAFF. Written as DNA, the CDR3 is TGTGCCAGCAAGCGGGAGATGAACACTGAAGCTTTCTTT.

This CDR3 is CASSSLNSGGYGYTF. CDR3 bases: TGTGCCAGCAGTTCCTTGAATTCAGGGGGCTATGGCTACACCTTC. The V gene is TRBV6-5, the J gene TRBJ1-2; 7 bases line up with TRBD1. V dropped 4 bases and J dropped 4; count of bases not matched to a gene: 9. Germline V lookup: CDR1 MNHEY, CDR2 SVGAGI. The CDR3 contains 15 residues.

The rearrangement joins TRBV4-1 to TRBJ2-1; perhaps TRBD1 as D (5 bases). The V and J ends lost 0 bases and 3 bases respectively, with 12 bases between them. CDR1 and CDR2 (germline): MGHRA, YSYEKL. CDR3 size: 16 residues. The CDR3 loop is CASSQEGVWDYNEQFF. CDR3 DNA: TGCGCCAGCAGCCAAGAAGGGGTTTGGGACTACAATGAGCAGTTCTTC.

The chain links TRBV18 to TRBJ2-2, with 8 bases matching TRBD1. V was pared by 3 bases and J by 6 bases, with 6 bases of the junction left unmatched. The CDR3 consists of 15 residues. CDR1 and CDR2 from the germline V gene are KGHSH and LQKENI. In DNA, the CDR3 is TGTGCCAGCTCACCGGACAGGGAAGTGGCCGGGGAGCTGTTTTTT. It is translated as CASSPDREVAGELFF.

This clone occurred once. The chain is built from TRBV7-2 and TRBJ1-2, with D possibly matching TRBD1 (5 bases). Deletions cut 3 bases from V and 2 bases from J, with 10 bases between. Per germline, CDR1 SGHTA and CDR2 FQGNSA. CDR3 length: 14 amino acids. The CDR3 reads CASSFDSNNYGYTF. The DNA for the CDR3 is TGTGCCAGCAGCTTTGACAGCAACAACTATGGCTACACCTTC.

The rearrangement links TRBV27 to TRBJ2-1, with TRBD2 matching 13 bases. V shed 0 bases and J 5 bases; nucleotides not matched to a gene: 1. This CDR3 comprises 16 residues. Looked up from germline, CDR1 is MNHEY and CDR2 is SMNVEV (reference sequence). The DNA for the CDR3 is TGTGCCAGCAGTTTATCGACTAGCGGGAGGAACAATGAGCAGTTCTTC. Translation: CASSLSTSGRNNEQFF.

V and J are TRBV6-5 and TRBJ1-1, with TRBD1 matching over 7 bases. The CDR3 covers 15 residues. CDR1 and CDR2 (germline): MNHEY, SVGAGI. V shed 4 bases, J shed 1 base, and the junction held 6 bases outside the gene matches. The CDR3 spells CASSSNRGANTEAFF. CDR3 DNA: TGTGCCAGCAGTTCGAACAGGGGAGCGAACACTGAAGCTTTCTTT.